One and the same sample provided the 14 T cell receptor beta chains below, sequenced in a study of blood T cell repertoires in COVID-19. The method was immunoSEQ multiplex PCR; TCRdb's version includes in-frame clones alone and lacks a portion of them. The table has 150,000 to 200,000 clones, roughly 80% seen once. Sequencing used PBMCs or T cells enriched from blood (not recorded which). The source is a woman between 45 and 65 years old who had recovered from COVID-19.

The rearrangement links TRBV6-5 to TRBJ1-1; D is possibly TRBD1 (6 bases). Trimming cost V 6 bases and J 8 bases, with 16 bases left between them. This CDR3 comprises 13 residues. The germline V gene encodes CDR1 MNHEY and CDR2 SVGAGI. The CDR3 loop reads CASRGLPGGEAFF. The CDR3 DNA reads TGTGCCAGCAGGGGCCTCCCGGGGGGCGAAGCTTTCTTT.

The rearrangement joins TRBV5-8 to TRBJ2-2; 10 positions agree with TRBD2. CDR3 size: 16 residues. V was pared by 3 bases and J by 1 base, with 3 bases of the junction left unmatched. The germline gives CDR1 SGHTS, CDR2 YDEGEE. CDR3 sequence: CASSSGLAVNTGELFF. The CDR3 region has the DNA TGTGCCAGCAGCTCCGGACTAGCGGTGAACACCGGGGAGCTGTTTTTT.

The chain recombines TRBV7-3 with TRBJ2-3, with 12 nucleotides matching TRBD2. The CDR3 extends over 16 amino acids. The ends lost 4 bases at V and 7 bases at J; junction bases unmatched: 9. Germline CDR1 SGHTA, CDR2 FQGTGA. The chain's CDR3 is CASSSLTSGSLHTQYF. The CDR3 nucleotides read TGTGCCAGCAGCTCTTTGACTAGCGGGAGTCTGCATACGCAGTATTTT.

The chain carries TRBV28 and TRBJ2-5, with D perhaps matching TRBD1 (5 bases). Germline V CDR1 and CDR2: MDHEN, SYDVKM. V was cut by 5 bases and J by 3 bases, with 13 bases left in between. The CDR3 covers 14 residues. For the CDR3, the DNA is TGTGCCAGCAGTCTGACGACAGCAGAAGAGACCCAGTACTTC. Encoded protein: CASSLTTAEETQYF.

This chain connects TRBV7-2 to TRBJ1-6; D not resolved. V was pared by 0 bases and J by 0 bases, with 9 bases between. Germline-derived CDR1 and CDR2 are SGHTA and FQGNSA. This CDR3 has 17 amino acids. The CDR3 sequence: CASSLAAGSSYNSPLHF. DNA for the CDR3: TGTGCCAGCAGCTTAGCTGCGGGGAGCTCCTATAATTCACCCCTCCACTTT. Together with reference TRBV7-2 and TRBJ1-6, the CDR3 gives the full variable domain: GAGVSQSPSNKVTEKGKDVELRCDPISGHTALYWYRQSLGQGLEFLIYFQGNSAPDKSGLPSDRFSAERTGGSVSTLTIQRTQQEDSAVYLCASSLAAGSSYNSPLHFGNGTRLTVT.

J is TRBJ1-1 and V is TRBV3-1 (or the pseudogene TRBV3-2), with D possibly being TRBD1 (6 bases). Trimming shortened V by 7 bases and J by 9 bases, and 15 bases separated the two germline ends. The CDR3 spans 12 residues. CDR1 is LGHDT and CDR2 is YNNKEL in the germline V gene (reference sequence). The CDR3 here is CASNRDKGKAFF. In DNA form, the CDR3 reads TGTGCCAGCAACCGGGACAAGGGGAAAGCTTTCTTT.

The rearrangement uses TRBV9 and TRBJ1-3, with D perhaps TRBD1 (6 bases). V was pared by 4 bases and J by 0 bases, with 11 bases between. This CDR3 is 15 amino acids long. The germline gives CDR1 SGDLS, CDR2 YYNGEE. The CDR3 coding sequence is TGTGCCAGCAGCACTCAGGGGACCTCTGGAAACACCATATATTTT. Protein: CASSTQGTSGNTIYF.

V is TRBV27 and J is TRBJ2-3, with 10 bases matching TRBD1. Losses at the gene ends were 4 bases for V and 7 bases for J; bases not matched to a gene: 14. CDR1 is MNHEY and CDR2 is SMNVEV in the germline V gene (reference sequence). This CDR3 has 17 amino acids. The CDR3 sequence: CASSSLRPGQGTHTQYF. In DNA, the CDR3 is TGTGCCAGCAGTTCCTTACGACCGGGACAGGGGACGCATACGCAGTATTTT.

V is TRBV2 and J is TRBJ1-6, with 8 bases lining up with TRBD1. Germline-derived CDR1 and CDR2 are SNHLY and FYNNEI. This CDR3 has 13 residues. Losses at the gene ends were 10 bases for V and 7 bases for J; bases not matched to a gene: 6. The CDR3 loop is CATTGQANSPLHF. In nucleotides, the CDR3 is TGTGCCACCACGGGACAGGCAAATTCACCCCTCCACTTT.

The CDR3 sequence: CASSQTGGHEQFF. In DNA, the CDR3 is TGTGCCAGCAGCCAGACCGGAGGGCATGAGCAGTTCTTC. The chain employs TRBV6-2 or TRBV6-3 and TRBJ2-1; D possibly corresponds to TRBD2 (6 bases). There are 13 residues in the CDR3. Deletions cut 6 bases from V and 8 bases from J, with 14 bases between. CDR1 is MNHEY, CDR2 SVGEGT, per germline.

The CDR3 spells CSASYRVGAFF. CDR3 coding DNA: TGCAGTGCTAGTTACAGGGTCGGAGCTTTCTTT. The rearrangement links TRBV20-1 to TRBJ1-1, with D possibly being TRBD1 (6 bases). Germline assignment: CDR1 DFQATT and CDR2 SNEGSKA (reference sequence). The CDR3 covers 11 residues. V dropped 3 bases and J dropped 10 bases, with 12 bases sitting between them.

This clone was seen once. This chain links TRBV15 with TRBJ2-3; 9 nucleotides match TRBD2. Germline CDR1 and CDR2: LNHNV and YYDKDF (reference sequence). CDR3 length: 15 residues. The V segment lost 8 bases and the J segment 8 bases; nucleotides outside the gene matches: 14. The CDR3 region has the DNA TGTGCCACCCGTGGAGGGGCGGGAGGGCCAGGTACGCAGTATTTT. Amino acids: CATRGGAGGPGTQYF.

The rearrangement joins TRBV9 to TRBJ2-4, with D possibly TRBD2 on 5 matching bases. The CDR3 runs to 14 residues. V dropped 2 bases and J dropped 5 bases, with 11 bases sitting between them. The germline CDR1 and CDR2 sequences are SGDLS and YYNGEE. The CDR3 bases are TGTGCCAGCAGCGTTACGGGGAGTGAAAACATTCAGTACTTC. Translated, it gives CASSVTGSENIQYF.

This clone was seen just once. This rearrangement joins TRBV4-3 to TRBJ2-3; D perhaps matches TRBD2 (6 bases). V dropped 1 base and J dropped 2 bases, with 7 bases sitting between them. The CDR3 spans 14 residues. Germline lookup yields CDR1 LGHNA and CDR2 YSLEER. For the CDR3, the DNA is TGCGCCAGCAGCCAAGGCGGGGTCACAGATACGCAGTATTTT. Its protein product is CASSQGGVTDTQYF.